A selection of T cell receptor beta chains follows, all from one sample in a study of T cell responses to AZD1222 COVID-19 vaccine. Using immunoSEQ multiplex PCR, the repertoire was profiled, and TCRdb retains in-frame clones only, with some absent. The sample shows about 270,000 clones, almost 95% of them seen only once. The starting material was peripheral blood, obtained 28 days after the second AZD1222 dose. These receptors were taken from an adult who received the AZD1222 COVID-19 vaccine. CDR3s include the opening cysteine and the closing phenylalanine or tryptophan. A D gene is named only where the DNA matches it firmly. Not all rows give a size; the values are once, few, many and, for expanded clones, a class.

clone_size j_call v_call d_call cdr3_nt cdr3_aa
. TRBJ1-2 TRBV12-3/TRBV12-4 TRBD1 TGTGCCAGCAGTGCGGGGGACAGTGGCTACACCTTC CASSAGDSGYTF
. TRBJ2-1 TRBV28 . TGTGCCAGCCGGGGGTCTATGATCTACAATGAGCAGTTCTTC CASRGSMIYNEQFF
. TRBJ1-5 TRBV5-5 TRBD1 TGTGCCAGCAGCGTAGGGACAGGACTCCTTAGCAATCAGCCCCAGCATTTT CASSVGTGLLSNQPQHF
once TRBJ2-3 TRBV11-2 . TGTGCCAGCAGCTTAGGGTCTGCCCAGGATACGCAGTATTTT CASSLGSAQDTQYF
. TRBJ2-7 TRBV6-5 . TGTGCCAGCAGCTCAGGGGGGACCGCCATCTACGAGCAGTACTTC CASSSGGTAIYEQYF
. TRBJ1-1 TRBV5-5 . TGTGCCAGCAGCTTCGGGTACAACACTGAAGCTTTCTTT CASSFGYNTEAFF
few TRBJ1-2 TRBV2 . TGTGCCAGCAGTGAAGGGCGGGCGGGACACTTC CASSEGRAGHF
. TRBJ2-7 TRBV6-5 . TGTGCCAGCAGTTCCTCTAGGTCCTACGAGCAGTACTTC CASSSSRSYEQYF
. TRBJ2-2 TRBV28 . TGTGCCAGCAGTTTAAAAGTGGACACCGGGGAGCTGTTTTTT CASSLKVDTGELFF
. TRBJ2-1 TRBV19 . TGTGCCAGTCAGGGGGGTCAACTCTACAATGAGCAGTTCTTC CASQGGQLYNEQFF
. TRBJ1-2 TRBV27 . TGTGCCAGCAGCTCAAGGTACCTCTATGGCTACACCTTC CASSSRYLYGYTF
. TRBJ1-4 TRBV19 TRBD1 TGTGCCAGTAGTCCTCGGACAGGGGGCGATGAAAAACTGTTTTTT CASSPRTGGDEKLFF
. TRBJ2-2 TRBV28 . TGTGCCAGCAGTCCCCTTAAAAGGGAGCTGTTTTTT CASSPLKRELFF
. TRBJ2-2 TRBV24-1 . TGTGCCGTGGGGGCGGCAGCTAACACCGGGGAGCTGTTTTTT CAVGAAANTGELFF
. TRBJ2-3 TRBV7-7 TRBD2 TGTGCCAGCAGTCAAACTAGCGTATCAGATACGCAGTATTTT CASSQTSVSDTQYF
. TRBJ1-5 TRBV6-2/TRBV6-3 . TGTGCCAGCAGCCAATGGGGGGATCAGCCCCAGCATTTT CASSQWGDQPQHF
. TRBJ2-6 TRBV7-9 TRBD1 TGTGCCAGCAGCGCCGGGACAGGGACAACCCTCTCTGGGGCCAACGTCCTGACTTTC CASSAGTGTTLSGANVLTF
. TRBJ2-3 TRBV5-6 TRBD2 TGTGCCAGCAGCTTGGCACGGGGGGAGTGGATCGATACGCAGTATTTT CASSLARGEWIDTQYF
. TRBJ2-3 TRBV7-3 . TGTGCCAGCAGCGAGGCGGGAACGCAGTATTTT CASSEAGTQYF
. TRBJ2-7 TRBV6-5 . TGTGCCAGCAGTTACTCCTACAGGTCCCTCTCCTACGAGCAGTACTTC CASSYSYRSLSYEQYF
. TRBJ2-3 TRBV13 . TGTGCCAGCATCAAACTAGGGGCCCGCCGAGATACGCAGTATTTT CASIKLGARRDTQYF
. TRBJ1-2 TRBV7-2 . TGTGCCAGCAGCTTAGAAGTATACAGAACTAATGGCTACACCTTC CASSLEVYRTNGYTF
. TRBJ1-2 TRBV27 TRBD1 TGTGCCAGCAGTTCGAGAATCCGGGACAGGCGCACCTCCTATGGCTACACCTTC CASSSRIRDRRTSYGYTF
. TRBJ2-2 TRBV4-1 . TGCGCCAGCAGCCAAGCACGGGGTGGGGAGCTGTTTTTT CASSQARGGELFF
. TRBJ2-7 TRBV6-1 TRBD1 TGTGCCAGCAGTGAAGCGGGGGGACAGGATATTTTCTACGAGCAGTACTTC CASSEAGGQDIFYEQYF
. TRBJ1-2 TRBV3-1/TRBV3-2 . TGTGCCAGCAGCCACTTACCTTGGGGCTACACCTTC CASSHLPWGYTF
. TRBJ2-3 TRBV28 . TGTGCCCACCAGAGGAGGGGCCTACCCACAGATACGCAGTATTTT CAHQRRGLPTDTQYF
. TRBJ2-1 TRBV12-1 . TGTGCCAGCAGCCAGTGGGGACTAGCGGGACACTACAATGAGCAGTTCTTC CASSQWGLAGHYNEQFF
. TRBJ1-2 TRBV5-5 TRBD1 TGTGCCAGCAGTCCTGGGACAGGCTATGGCTACACCTTC CASSPGTGYGYTF
. TRBJ1-2 TRBV18 . TGTGCCAGCTCATACGGACAGTCCGGAGGCTACACCTTC CASSYGQSGGYTF
. TRBJ1-1 TRBV9 . TGTGCCAGCATGGGCGGGGGATCGACTGAAGCTTTCTTT CASMGGGSTEAFF
. TRBJ1-1 TRBV21-1 . TGTGCCAGCAGCAAATTACTATTGGGACTTAATGGTGCTTTCTTT CASSKLLLGLNGAFF
. TRBJ1-1 TRBV6-6 . TGTGCCAGCAGTTCCGAGCCATCCCTTGAAGCTTTCTTT CASSSEPSLEAFF
. TRBJ1-5 TRBV2 . TGTGCCAGCAGTCGCGGGAGTCAGGGGATTCAGCCCCAGCATTTT CASSRGSQGIQPQHF
. TRBJ2-3 TRBV14 . TGTGCCAGCAGCCAAGGGCTAGCCCTTAACACAGATACGCAGTATTTT CASSQGLALNTDTQYF
. TRBJ1-1 TRBV28 TRBD1 TGTGCCAGCAGACCACAGGGGGTCACTGAAGCTTTCTTT CASRPQGVTEAFF
once TRBJ2-2 TRBV19 TRBD1 TGTGCCAGTAGTACCCAGACAGGGAGCGGGGAGCTGTTTTTT CASSTQTGSGELFF
. TRBJ2-7 TRBV7-6 . TGTGCCAGCAGCTCACGATTTAAGAGGTTACATTCCCTAGACGAGCAGTACTTC CASSSRFKRLHSLDEQYF
. TRBJ1-2 TRBV28 TRBD1 TGTGCCAGCAGTTTAGCGGACAGGATTTCGTATGGCTACACCTTC CASSLADRISYGYTF
. TRBJ1-5 TRBV19 . TGTGCCAGTACCGGTGGGGGGGCGCCCCAGCATTTT CASTGGGAPQHF